One and the same sample provided the 31 T cell receptor beta chains below, sequenced in a study of shared clonotypes between healthy human individuals (TCRdb year 2020). For the CD8 naive samples, CD45RO-negative cells were positively selected for CCR7, yielding a CD45RA+CCR7+ population from which TemRA cells were excluded. Library prep was done by the immunoSEQ multiplex PCR assay. Entries here come from immuneACCESS through TCRdb and include only in-frame sequences with V and J called. Some clones fail to appear in such tables; in the studies checked, an unresolved V gene covers under half of the shortfall, and the cause of the remainder is unknown. This sample is represented by about 1,900,000 clones; roughly 94% of them were singletons. Approximately 1% of the sample is taken by the ten largest. Specimen: naive CD8+ T cells sorted from blood. The cell subset or site label, as the study defines it: CD45RA+CCR7+. All receptors derive from a man aged 18 to 30 in good health.

V and J are TRBV14 and TRBJ2-7, with D possibly matching TRBD2 (6 bases). This CDR3 contains 18 residues. Trimming removed 0 bases at V and 1 base at J, with 19 bases between. From germline, CDR1 is SGHDN and CDR2 FVKESK. DNA of the CDR3: TGTGCCAGCAGCCAAGATCCTAGGGACTCTCGGAGGTCCTACGAGCAGTACTTC. Translation gives CASSQDPRDSRRSYEQYF.

The chain combines TRBV18 with TRBJ2-5; weak D call: TRBD1 (6 bases). Germline loops: CDR1 KGHSH, CDR2 LQKENI. The V and J ends lost 2 bases and 1 base respectively, with 14 bases between them. CDR3 length: 16 residues. In nucleotides, the CDR3 is TGTGCCAGCTCACCAGGGACACTCCCCGGCCAAGAGACCCAGTACTTC. The encoded protein is CASSPGTLPGQETQYF.

With respect to this clone: This same CDR3 is encoded by further DNA sequences in the sample. The chain employs TRBV5-1 and TRBJ1-1; D gene uncertain. V was shortened by 2 bases and J by 6 bases, with 5 bases between the two germline ends. CDR3 length equals 11 residues. Germline V gives CDR1 SGHRS, CDR2 YFSETQ. The CDR3 DNA reads as TGCGCCAGCAGCTTAGGGCCTGAAGCTTTCTTT. Translating gives CASSLGPEAFF. Together with reference TRBV5-1 and TRBJ1-1, the CDR3 gives the full variable domain: KAGVTQTPRYLIKTRGQQVTLSCSPISGHRSVSWYQQTPGQGLQFLFEYFSETQRNKGNFPGRFSGRQFSNSRSEMNVSTLELGDSALYLCASSLGPEAFFGQGTRLTVV.

Notes on this clone: One end of the junction does not line up with germline, which may come from a read error. This sample includes further DNA sequences coding for the same CDR3. This chain joins TRBV9 and TRBJ2-5; the D is unclear. Germline V gene lookup returns CDR1 SGDLS and CDR2 YYNGEE. This CDR3 contains 12 residues. Here the CDR3 DNA reads TGTGCCAGCAGCCCCAACCAGGAGACCCAGTACTTC. Amino acids: CASSPNQETQYF.

V gene TRBV6-6 combines with J gene TRBJ1-2; weak D call: TRBD1 (6 bases). CDR1 and CDR2 from the germline V gene are MNHNY and SVGAGI (reference sequence). The length of the CDR3 is 11 residues. The V gene lost 7 bases and the J gene lost 4 bases, with 7 bases spanning the gap. Here the CDR3 reads CASTTGYGYTF. The CDR3 DNA follows: TGTGCCAGCACGACAGGCTATGGCTACACCTTC.

This chain uses TRBV7-9 with TRBJ1-2; D remains unclear. V was trimmed by 1 base and J by 6 bases, leaving 9 bases between them. The CDR3 is 13 residues long. Germline V lookup: CDR1 SEHNR, CDR2 FQNEAQ (reference sequence). The CDR3 spells CASSLVEGDGYTF. Here the CDR3 DNA reads TGTGCCAGCAGCTTAGTAGAAGGCGATGGCTACACCTTC.

This clone was counted a few times. The chain employs TRBV6-1 and TRBJ1-3, with unresolved D. Trimming left V 10 bases short and J 0 bases short, with 10 bases between. The CDR3 extends over 13 amino acids. Germline V gene lookup returns CDR1 MNHNS and CDR2 SASEGT. The CDR3, as DNA: TGTGCCACCCCGACGGGCTCTGGAAACACCATATATTTT. This translates into CATPTGSGNTIYF.

The J gene is TRBJ2-6, the V gene TRBV2; either TRBD1 or TRBD2 may fit D (5 bases each). This CDR3 has 19 residues. The V end lost 2 bases, the J end lost 1 base, and 18 bases lay between the germline ends. The germline V gene has CDR1 SNHLY and CDR2 FYNNEI. The CDR3 DNA sequence: TGTGCCAGCAGTGAAATCCTCGGGACGGAGCGGTCTGGGGCCAACGTCCTGACTTTC. Amino acids: CASSEILGTERSGANVLTF.

The V call is TRBV7-2, the J call TRBJ2-7, with 9 bases fitting TRBD2. The germline CDR1 and CDR2 sequences are SGHTA and FQGNSA. J gave up 6 bases and V 2 bases, and 14 bases lay outside the gene matches. The CDR3 extends over 17 amino acids. The CDR3 here is CASSLKGGPGLAFEQYF. The CDR3 DNA follows: TGTGCCAGCAGCTTAAAAGGGGGACCGGGACTAGCTTTCGAGCAGTACTTC.

This clone was seen a single time. The gene calls are TRBV6-6 and TRBJ1-5; D is unclear. This CDR3 spans 16 amino acids. V was cut by 2 bases and J by 3 bases, with 14 bases left in between. The V gene's germline CDR1 is MNHNY and CDR2 SVGAGI (reference sequence). The CDR3 bases are TGTGCCAGCAGTTACGGCGGGTTAGAATACAATCAGCCCCAGCATTTT. Residues: CASSYGGLEYNQPQHF.

The sample holds one count of this clone. The V gene is TRBV9, the J gene TRBJ2-1; D not certain. This CDR3 has 12 residues. The germline V gene encodes CDR1 SGDLS and CDR2 YYNGEE. Deletions cut 4 bases from V and 5 bases from J, with 7 bases between. The CDR3 loop is CASSPWDNEQFF. In DNA form, the CDR3 reads TGTGCCAGCAGCCCCTGGGACAATGAGCAGTTCTTC.

The CDR3 reads CASSQDGGRPNYGYTF. The CDR3 DNA reads as TGTGCCAGCAGCCAAGACGGGGGGAGGCCTAACTATGGCTACACCTTC. The chain is built from TRBV14 and TRBJ1-2; maybe TRBD1 (5 bases). V lost 0 bases and J 0 bases, leaving 11 bases between the germline ends. Germline V gene data show CDR1 as SGHDN and CDR2 as FVKESK. The length of the CDR3 is 16 residues.

The chain uses TRBV4-2 and TRBJ1-3; a weak D match, TRBD1 (6 bases). V shed 1 base and J shed 0 bases, with 13 bases lying between them. CDR3 length: 17 amino acids. CDR1 is LGHNA, CDR2 YNFKEQ, per germline. CDR3 nucleotide sequence: TGTGCCAGCAGCCAAGGGGGGCTGACAGGCTCTGGAAACACCATATATTTT. Translated: CASSQGGLTGSGNTIYF.

CDR3 in amino acids: CASNYGTAHYEQYF. For the CDR3, the DNA is TGTGCCAGCAATTACGGGACAGCCCACTACGAGCAGTACTTC. The chain combines TRBV28 with TRBJ2-7; 7 nucleotides line up with TRBD1. The CDR3 spans 14 residues. Germline CDR1 reads MDHEN; CDR2 reads SYDVKM. The J segment lost 3 bases and the V segment lost 7 bases, leaving 9 bases of the junction unmatched.

The V call is TRBV10-3, the J call TRBJ2-1; D is ambiguous. Germline V gene lookup returns CDR1 ENHRY and CDR2 SYGVKD. The V gene lost 0 bases and the J gene lost 7 bases, with 13 bases spanning the gap. The CDR3 is made up of 15 amino acids. CDR3 DNA: TGTGCCATCAGTGAGTCCCGCCTAGGTTTGAATGAGCAGTTCTTC. Translated: CAISESRLGLNEQFF.

The chain employs TRBV5-1 and TRBJ2-7; TRBD1 might be the D (6 bases). This CDR3 has 16 amino acids. Germline V gene sequence: CDR1 SGHRS, CDR2 YFSETQ. Trimming shortened V by 1 base and J by 5 bases, and 19 bases separated the two germline ends. DNA for the CDR3: TGCGCCAGCAGCTTGCAGGGGCAGGGCGTTCGAGACGAGCAGTACTTC. Its translation: CASSLQGQGVRDEQYF.

The chain couples TRBV6-1 to TRBJ1-5; a possible D gene is TRBD1 (5 bases). The CDR3 runs 12 residues. CDR1 and CDR2 (germline): MNHNS, SASEGT. The V and J ends lost 7 bases and 5 bases respectively, with 9 bases between them. CDR3 nucleotide sequence: TGTGCCAGCACCCGGGGGGATCAGCCCCAGCATTTT. Its protein product is CASTRGDQPQHF.

The chain combines TRBV5-6 with TRBJ1-6; TRBD1 aligns across 12 bases. The V gene's germline CDR1 is SGHDT and CDR2 YYEEEE. The CDR3 contains 15 residues. V lost 0 bases, J lost 14 bases, and 6 bases stayed unmatched. The CDR3 bases are TGTGCCAGCAGCTTGGCCGGGACAGGGGGCTTAGCCCTCCACTTT. It encodes CASSLAGTGGLALHF.

The CDR3 DNA sequence: TGTGCCACCAGCAGAGATGCCGGGGTGGGGGATAGGTCTGATCAGCCCCAGCATTTT. As protein: CATSRDAGVGDRSDQPQHF. The rearrangement links TRBV15 to TRBJ1-5; perhaps TRBD1 as D (5 bases). V dropped 0 bases and J dropped 5 bases, with 23 bases sitting between them. The germline CDR1 and CDR2 sequences are LNHNV and YYDKDF (reference sequence). The CDR3 contains 19 residues.

In the case of this clone: The same CDR3 also results from other DNA sequences found in this sample. The genes are TRBV11-2 and TRBJ2-7; 8 bases map to TRBD2. This CDR3 is built from 14 residues. CDR1 and CDR2 from the germline V gene are SGHAT and FQNNGV. J lost 2 bases, V lost 3 bases, and 3 bases had no gene match. CDR3 region: CASSFGGGPYEQYF. The CDR3 nucleotides read TGTGCCAGCAGCTTCGGGGGGGGCCCCTACGAGCAGTACTTC.

The J gene is TRBJ2-1, the V gene TRBV27, with D perhaps matching TRBD2 (6 bases). The CDR3 totals 14 residues. V lost 6 bases, J lost 5 bases, and 14 bases lay in between. Per the germline V gene, CDR1 is MNHEY and CDR2 is SMNVEV (reference sequence). The CDR3 sequence: CASSHGIADNEQFF. Here the CDR3 DNA reads TGTGCCAGCAGCCATGGGATAGCGGACAATGAGCAGTTCTTC.

The rearrangement links TRBV27 to TRBJ1-1; TRBD1 agrees at 8 bases. V shed 4 bases and J 8 bases; nucleotides not matched to a gene: 12. CDR1 and CDR2 from the germline V gene are MNHEY and SMNVEV (reference sequence). CDR3 size: 15 residues. The CDR3 reads CASSSRSGGVWEAFF. Written as DNA, the CDR3 is TGTGCCAGCAGTTCTAGGTCAGGGGGCGTGTGGGAAGCTTTCTTT.

The V call is TRBV7-9, the J call TRBJ2-1; 9 bases line up with TRBD1. V was clipped by 0 bases and J by 4 bases; unmatched bases: 4. The germline V gene has CDR1 SEHNR and CDR2 FQNEAQ (reference sequence). This CDR3 region has 16 residues. CDR3 in amino acids: CASSLAGQGKYNEQFF. The CDR3 nucleotides are TGTGCCAGCAGCTTAGCTGGACAGGGGAAATACAATGAGCAGTTCTTC.

The rearrangement links TRBV30 to TRBJ2-1, with 8 positions matching TRBD2. V gave up 8 bases and J gave up 5 bases; unmatched junction bases: 11. This CDR3 region has 14 residues. Germline CDR1 and CDR2: GTSNPN and SVGIG (reference sequence). The CDR3 loop reads CAGYSGIEDNEQFF. CDR3 DNA: TGTGCCGGATATAGCGGGATCGAGGACAATGAGCAGTTCTTC.

The V and J genes are TRBV27 and TRBJ2-7; 9 positions match TRBD1. The CDR3 runs to 16 residues. Germline CDR1 and CDR2: MNHEY and SMNVEV (reference sequence). V was pared by 2 bases and J by 5 bases, with 10 bases of the junction left unmatched. The CDR3 loop reads CASSLGPGQGAHEQYF. In nucleotides, the CDR3 is TGTGCCAGCAGTTTAGGACCGGGACAGGGTGCGCACGAGCAGTACTTC.

This CDR3 reads CASSFDLRGYEQYF. The CDR3 nucleotides are TGTGCCAGCAGTTTTGATTTAAGGGGCTACGAGCAGTACTTC. The chain recombines TRBV28 with TRBJ2-7; perhaps TRBD1 as D (5 bases). The V gene lost 3 bases and the J gene lost 3 bases, with 12 bases spanning the gap. Germline values: CDR1 MDHEN, CDR2 SYDVKM. CDR3 size: 14 residues.

The CDR3 loop is CASSTSGTGSEQYF. The CDR3 nucleotides are TGTGCCAGCAGCACCTCCGGGACAGGATCCGAGCAGTACTTC. The V and J genes are TRBV5-6 and TRBJ2-7, with 8 bases lining up with TRBD1. Looked up from germline, CDR1 is SGHDT and CDR2 is YYEEEE. The CDR3 is 14 amino acids. The V and J ends lost 4 bases and 6 bases, in that order; junction bases with no gene match: 9.

The chain uses TRBV5-6 and TRBJ2-3; the D gene is possibly TRBD1 (6 bases). This CDR3 is built from 14 residues. V shed 0 bases and J shed 4 bases, with 9 bases lying between them. Germline CDR1 SGHDT, CDR2 YYEEEE. CDR3 nucleotide sequence: TGTGCCAGCAGCTTGGGGGACAATCCAGATACGCAGTATTTT. It codes for CASSLGDNPDTQYF.

This chain joins TRBV6-1 and TRBJ2-7; 8 nucleotides match TRBD1. This CDR3 spans 15 amino acids. J gave up 0 bases and V 5 bases, and 6 bases lay outside the gene matches. The germline CDR1 and CDR2 sequences are MNHNS and SASEGT. CDR3 sequence: CASSPRDRSSYEQYF. As DNA, the CDR3 is TGTGCCAGCAGTCCTCGGGACAGGAGCTCCTACGAGCAGTACTTC.

This chain uses TRBV27 with TRBJ1-2; TRBD1 agrees at 9 bases. The V segment lost 10 bases and the J segment 2 bases; nucleotides outside the gene matches: 8. The germline CDR1 and CDR2 sequences are MNHEY and SMNVEV (reference sequence). The CDR3 is 14 amino acids. The CDR3 here is CATTKTGGNYGYTF. DNA of the CDR3: TGTGCCACCACCAAGACAGGGGGAAACTATGGCTACACCTTC.

The chain carries TRBV5-4 and TRBJ2-7, with D tentatively TRBD2 (5 bases). This CDR3 has 14 amino acids. Germline CDR1 SGHNT, CDR2 YYREEE (reference sequence). V lost 4 bases and J lost 2, with 13 bases in between. CDR3 sequence: CASSPWTAPYEQYF. The CDR3 DNA sequence: TGTGCCAGCAGCCCCTGGACTGCCCCCTACGAGCAGTACTTC.